This is a list of T cell receptor beta chains from one sample in a study of cytomegalovirus exposure and HLA in healthy donors. TCRdb keeps only in-frame clones here, not all; method: immunoSEQ multiplex PCR. The data contain around 200,000 clones, around 74% of them singletons. Sequenced sample: PBMCs. The receptors here all came from a female donor in good health and CMV-seronegative. CDR3s include the opening cysteine and the closing phenylalanine or tryptophan. The D gene is left open where the match is weak. A clone size is listed for some rows: how often the clone was seen (once, few, many), or a class if it is expanded.

D gene: TRBD2
clone size: few
CDR3 length: 16
V gene: TRBV30
J gene: TRBJ2-5
CDR3 protein: CAWSVGRGGAQETQYF
CDR3 DNA: TGTGCCTGGAGTGTAGGTCGCGGGGGGGCTCAAGAGACCCAGTACTTC

D gene: TRBD2
clone size: few
CDR3 length: 12
V gene: TRBV11-3
J gene: TRBJ2-1
CDR3 protein: CASSLSSGEQFF
CDR3 DNA: TGTGCCAGCAGCTTATCTAGCGGGGAGCAGTTCTTC

D gene: TRBD2
clone size: -
CDR3 length: 15
V gene: TRBV9
J gene: TRBJ2-7
CDR3 protein: CASSVGGGITYEQYF
CDR3 DNA: TGTGCCAGCAGCGTAGGCGGGGGGATAACCTACGAGCAGTACTTC

D gene: -
clone size: -
CDR3 length: 13
V gene: TRBV2
J gene: TRBJ1-2
CDR3 protein: CASSVEGGYGYTF
CDR3 DNA: TGTGCCAGCAGCGTCGAGGGAGGATATGGCTACACCTTC

D gene: -
clone size: few
CDR3 length: 12
V gene: TRBV5-1
J gene: TRBJ2-5
CDR3 protein: CASSLEVGIQYF
CDR3 DNA: TGCGCCAGCAGCTTGGAGGTGGGCATCCAGTACTTC

D gene: TRBD1
clone size: -
CDR3 length: 15
V gene: TRBV11-2
J gene: TRBJ2-2
CDR3 protein: CASSRDRGNTGELFF
CDR3 DNA: TGTGCCAGCAGCAGGGACAGGGGGAACACCGGGGAGCTGTTTTTT

D gene: TRBD2
clone size: -
CDR3 length: 16
V gene: TRBV7-9
J gene: TRBJ2-7
CDR3 protein: CASSLLAGGPSYEQYF
CDR3 DNA: TGTGCCAGCAGCTTACTAGCGGGAGGGCCGTCCTACGAGCAGTACTTC

D gene: -
clone size: -
CDR3 length: 16
V gene: TRBV19
J gene: TRBJ1-4
CDR3 protein: CASRQPSGVFSEKLFF
CDR3 DNA: TGTGCCAGTAGGCAGCCATCAGGGGTATTTTCCGAAAAACTGTTTTTT

D gene: -
clone size: -
CDR3 length: 14
V gene: TRBV4-2
J gene: TRBJ2-4
CDR3 protein: CASSQDKSRDIQYF
CDR3 DNA: TGTGCCAGCAGCCAAGATAAGTCGAGGGACATTCAGTACTTC

D gene: -
clone size: -
CDR3 length: 14
V gene: TRBV7-3
J gene: TRBJ1-3
CDR3 protein: CASSLETAGNTIYF
CDR3 DNA: TGTGCCAGCAGCTTAGAAACTGCCGGAAACACCATATATTTT

D gene: -
clone size: -
CDR3 length: 16
V gene: TRBV28
J gene: TRBJ1-6
CDR3 protein: CASSLTGHSANSPLHF
CDR3 DNA: TGTGCCAGCAGTCTCACAGGACATTCTGCAAATTCACCCCTCCACTTT

D gene: TRBD1
clone size: once
CDR3 length: 13
V gene: TRBV28
J gene: TRBJ2-7
CDR3 protein: CASSGDSRYEQYF
CDR3 DNA: TGTGCCAGCAGTGGGGACAGCCGCTACGAGCAGTACTTC

D gene: -
clone size: once
CDR3 length: 13
V gene: TRBV19
J gene: TRBJ2-3
CDR3 protein: CASSITGADTQYF
CDR3 DNA: TGTGCCAGTAGTATTACAGGAGCAGATACGCAGTATTTT

D gene: -
clone size: -
CDR3 length: 16
V gene: TRBV4-2
J gene: TRBJ1-5
CDR3 protein: CASSQDHWGGNQPQHF
CDR3 DNA: TGTGCCAGCAGCCAAGATCATTGGGGAGGCAATCAGCCCCAGCATTTT

D gene: -
clone size: -
CDR3 length: 18
V gene: TRBV9
J gene: TRBJ2-1
CDR3 protein: CASSVNLERQVSYNEQFF
CDR3 DNA: TGTGCCAGCAGCGTAAATTTAGAAAGACAGGTGTCTTACAATGAGCAGTTCTTC

D gene: -
clone size: -
CDR3 length: 13
V gene: TRBV30
J gene: TRBJ1-2
CDR3 protein: CAWGALSNYGYTF
CDR3 DNA: TGTGCCTGGGGGGCCCTCTCTAACTATGGCTACACCTTC

D gene: -
clone size: once
CDR3 length: 13
V gene: TRBV30
J gene: TRBJ1-6
CDR3 protein: CAWGGTANSPLHF
CDR3 DNA: TGTGCCTGGGGGGGGACCGCTAATTCACCCCTCCACTTT

D gene: -
clone size: -
CDR3 length: 15
V gene: TRBV28
J gene: TRBJ1-1
CDR3 protein: CASNSLQGDGTEAFF
CDR3 DNA: TGTGCCAGCAATTCTTTACAGGGCGATGGCACTGAAGCTTTCTTT

D gene: TRBD1
clone size: -
CDR3 length: 13
V gene: TRBV5-1
J gene: TRBJ2-5
CDR3 protein: CASRQGAGETQYF
CDR3 DNA: TGCGCCAGCAGACAGGGGGCAGGGGAGACCCAGTACTTC

D gene: TRBD2
clone size: -
CDR3 length: 18
V gene: TRBV7-3
J gene: TRBJ2-2
CDR3 protein: CASSLGLAGAPSTGELFF
CDR3 DNA: TGTGCCAGCAGCTTAGGGCTAGCGGGGGCCCCGAGCACCGGGGAGCTGTTTTTT

D gene: -
clone size: -
CDR3 length: 12
V gene: TRBV6-6
J gene: TRBJ1-2
CDR3 protein: CASSVSTYGYTF
CDR3 DNA: TGTGCCAGCAGTGTATCTACCTATGGCTACACCTTC

D gene: TRBD1
clone size: -
CDR3 length: 16
V gene: TRBV6-1
J gene: TRBJ2-3
CDR3 protein: CASSEPRDRGGDTQYF
CDR3 DNA: TGTGCCAGCAGTGAGCCCCGGGACAGGGGCGGGGATACGCAGTATTTT

D gene: TRBD2
clone size: -
CDR3 length: 14
V gene: TRBV30
J gene: TRBJ2-1
CDR3 protein: CAWSRGLAGNEQFF
CDR3 DNA: TGTGCCTGGAGTAGAGGACTAGCGGGGAATGAGCAGTTCTTC

D gene: -
clone size: -
CDR3 length: 16
V gene: TRBV6-1
J gene: TRBJ1-4
CDR3 protein: CASSDWGGETNEKLFF
CDR3 DNA: TGTGCCAGCAGTGATTGGGGAGGGGAAACTAATGAAAAACTGTTTTTT

D gene: -
clone size: -
CDR3 length: 15
V gene: TRBV21-1
J gene: TRBJ2-7
CDR3 protein: CASSKSGQGPYEQYF
CDR3 DNA: TGTGCCAGCAGCAAATCAGGACAGGGGCCCTACGAGCAGTACTTC

D gene: TRBD1
clone size: -
CDR3 length: 14
V gene: TRBV9
J gene: TRBJ1-1
CDR3 protein: CASSPRDRGSEAFF
CDR3 DNA: TGTGCCAGCAGCCCGAGGGACAGGGGTTCTGAAGCTTTCTTT

D gene: -
clone size: -
CDR3 length: 13
V gene: TRBV28
J gene: TRBJ1-5
CDR3 protein: CASSERIGQPQHF
CDR3 DNA: TGTGCCAGCAGTGAGAGGATAGGCCAGCCCCAGCATTTT

D gene: -
clone size: -
CDR3 length: 15
V gene: TRBV7-2
J gene: TRBJ1-3
CDR3 protein: CASSVGRFSGNTIYF
CDR3 DNA: TGTGCCAGCAGCGTCGGGAGGTTCTCTGGAAACACCATATATTTT

D gene: TRBD2
clone size: -
CDR3 length: 17
V gene: TRBV19
J gene: TRBJ2-1
CDR3 protein: CASREVPETPSGSISLF
CDR3 DNA: TGTGCCAGTAGGGAAGTACCGGAAACCCCTAGCGGGAGTATCAGCCTCTTC

D gene: -
clone size: -
CDR3 length: 12
V gene: TRBV6-6
J gene: TRBJ1-1
CDR3 protein: CASSARGGEAFF
CDR3 DNA: TGTGCCAGCAGTGCCCGCGGGGGTGAAGCTTTCTTT

D gene: -
clone size: few
CDR3 length: 11
V gene: TRBV27
J gene: TRBJ2-7
CDR3 protein: CATWSSYEQYF
CDR3 DNA: TGTGCCACCTGGAGCTCCTACGAGCAGTACTTC

D gene: TRBD1
clone size: -
CDR3 length: 14
V gene: TRBV19
J gene: TRBJ1-2
CDR3 protein: CASSRDRPNYGYTF
CDR3 DNA: TGTGCCAGTAGTCGGGACAGGCCCAACTATGGCTACACCTTC

D gene: -
clone size: few
CDR3 length: 14
V gene: TRBV28
J gene: TRBJ1-3
CDR3 protein: CASTPGLRPNTIYF
CDR3 DNA: TGTGCCAGCACCCCGGGACTCCGGCCAAACACCATATATTTT

D gene: TRBD1
clone size: few
CDR3 length: 14
V gene: TRBV5-1
J gene: TRBJ2-5
CDR3 protein: CASSLGTGKETQYF
CDR3 DNA: TGCGCCAGCAGCTTGGGGACAGGGAAAGAGACCCAGTACTTC

D gene: TRBD2
clone size: -
CDR3 length: 17
V gene: TRBV4-1
J gene: TRBJ2-5
CDR3 protein: CASSSQTSGRAGETQYF
CDR3 DNA: TGCGCCAGCAGCTCGCAGACTAGCGGGAGGGCGGGCGAGACCCAGTACTTC

D gene: TRBD2
clone size: -
CDR3 length: 16
V gene: TRBV6-5
J gene: TRBJ2-7
CDR3 protein: CASSYSTLAANYEQYF
CDR3 DNA: TGTGCCAGCAGTTATTCGACACTAGCGGCCAACTACGAGCAGTACTTC

D gene: -
clone size: -
CDR3 length: 16
V gene: TRBV7-9
J gene: TRBJ2-3
CDR3 protein: CASSLNPGTPTDTQYF
CDR3 DNA: TGTGCCAGCAGCTTAAATCCCGGGACACCCACAGATACGCAGTATTTT

D gene: -
clone size: -
CDR3 length: 16
V gene: TRBV7-2
J gene: TRBJ1-4
CDR3 protein: CASSYLGTWENEKLFF
CDR3 DNA: TGTGCCAGCAGCTACTTAGGCACGTGGGAGAATGAAAAACTGTTTTTT

D gene: -
clone size: -
CDR3 length: 13
V gene: TRBV10-1
J gene: TRBJ1-1
CDR3 protein: CASPQKMNTEAFF
CDR3 DNA: TGCGCCAGCCCACAGAAGATGAACACTGAAGCTTTCTTT

D gene: TRBD1
clone size: -
CDR3 length: 15
V gene: TRBV6-5
J gene: TRBJ1-5
CDR3 protein: CASSYTAGGGQPQHF
CDR3 DNA: TGTGCCAGCAGTTATACAGCAGGGGGCGGTCAGCCCCAGCATTTT

D gene: -
clone size: -
CDR3 length: 15
V gene: TRBV29-1
J gene: TRBJ2-1
CDR3 protein: CSVAGTPSSYNEQFF
CDR3 DNA: TGCAGCGTTGCCGGGACTCCTAGCTCCTACAATGAGCAGTTCTTC

D gene: -
clone size: -
CDR3 length: 14
V gene: TRBV7-6
J gene: TRBJ2-2
CDR3 protein: CASMREMGTGELFF
CDR3 DNA: TGTGCCAGCATGCGGGAAATGGGCACCGGGGAGCTGTTTTTT

D gene: -
clone size: -
CDR3 length: 16
V gene: TRBV10-3
J gene: TRBJ2-5
CDR3 protein: CAISERVSTRGETQYF
CDR3 DNA: TGTGCCATCAGTGAGAGGGTGTCTACGAGGGGGGAGACCCAGTACTTC

D gene: TRBD2
clone size: -
CDR3 length: 15
V gene: TRBV28
J gene: TRBJ2-7
CDR3 protein: CASSSPSGISYEQYF
CDR3 DNA: TGTGCCAGCAGCTCGCCTAGCGGGATATCCTACGAGCAGTACTTC

D gene: -
clone size: -
CDR3 length: 14
V gene: TRBV30
J gene: TRBJ2-1
CDR3 protein: CAWSVFGSYNEQFF
CDR3 DNA: TGTGCCTGGAGTGTATTCGGCTCCTACAATGAGCAGTTCTTC

D gene: -
clone size: -
CDR3 length: 15
V gene: TRBV28
J gene: TRBJ1-5
CDR3 protein: CASSLTRGNNQPQRF
CDR3 DNA: TGTGCCAGCAGTTTAACCAGGGGAAACAATCAGCCCCAGCGTTTT

D gene: -
clone size: few
CDR3 length: 15
V gene: TRBV11-2
J gene: TRBJ2-5
CDR3 protein: CASSRLGTGQETQYF
CDR3 DNA: TGTGCCAGCAGCCGACTAGGTACTGGACAAGAGACCCAGTACTTC

D gene: -
clone size: once
CDR3 length: 14
V gene: TRBV14
J gene: TRBJ1-1
CDR3 protein: CASSQRGFNTEAFF
CDR3 DNA: TGTGCCAGCAGCCAACGGGGTTTCAACACTGAAGCTTTCTTT

D gene: TRBD2
clone size: -
CDR3 length: 14
V gene: TRBV7-8
J gene: TRBJ2-1
CDR3 protein: CASSVGTSGFEQFF
CDR3 DNA: TGTGCCAGCAGCGTCGGGACTAGCGGCTTTGAGCAGTTCTTC

D gene: -
clone size: -
CDR3 length: 14
V gene: TRBV7-2
J gene: TRBJ1-2
CDR3 protein: CASSFGGTASGYTF
CDR3 DNA: TGTGCCAGCAGCTTCGGAGGGACTGCATCGGGCTACACCTTC

D gene: -
clone size: once
CDR3 length: 17
V gene: TRBV28
J gene: TRBJ2-3
CDR3 protein: CASSSQQGGMQTDTQYF
CDR3 DNA: TGTGCCAGCAGTTCCCAACAGGGGGGGATGCAGACAGATACGCAGTATTTT